Presented here are 30 T cell receptor beta chains from one specimen sequenced in a study of blood T cell repertoires in COVID-19. The method was immunoSEQ multiplex PCR; TCRdb's version includes in-frame clones alone and lacks a portion of them. The sample shows about 260,000 clones, more than 75% of them seen only once. The sequencing input was peripheral blood. The receptors originated from a woman aged 55-75 years with COVID-19, enrolled during active disease.

This clone was detected only a few times. CDR3: CASSFGRVSYNEQFF. Written as DNA, the CDR3 is TGTGCCAGCAGTTTTGGCAGGGTTTCCTACAATGAGCAGTTCTTC. V is TRBV27 and J is TRBJ2-1; D might be TRBD1 (5 bases). This CDR3 region has 15 residues. The germline gives CDR1 MNHEY, CDR2 SMNVEV (reference sequence). Deletions cut 3 bases from V and 1 base from J, with 10 bases between.

The chain uses TRBV5-4 and TRBJ2-1; 10 bases line up with TRBD2. With V trimmed by 4 bases and J by 9 bases, 10 bases remained unmatched. Germline V gene sequence: CDR1 SGHNT, CDR2 YYREEE (reference sequence). The CDR3 consists of 15 residues. The CDR3 spells CASSPGTSATGEQFF. The CDR3 nucleotides are TGTGCCAGCAGCCCCGGGACTAGCGCTACTGGTGAGCAGTTCTTC.

The chain couples TRBV9 to TRBJ2-7, with 10 bases that match TRBD2. V shed 3 bases, J shed 2 bases, and the junction held 11 bases outside the gene matches. Germline values: CDR1 SGDLS, CDR2 YYNGEE. The CDR3 totals 17 residues. CDR3 nucleotide sequence: TGTGCCAGCAGCGAGGGGATAGCGGGAGGAGTTACCTACGAGCAGTACTTC. Its protein is CASSEGIAGGVTYEQYF.

V is TRBV11-1 and J is TRBJ1-2; 11 bases are shared with TRBD1. This CDR3 is 16 amino acids long. With 5 bases clipped from V and 4 bases from J, the junction kept 9 bases outside the gene matches. Germline-derived CDR1 and CDR2 are SGHAT and FQDESV (reference sequence). In DNA, the CDR3 is TGTGCCAGCAGCCCTAGGACAGGGGGCTTGAGCTATGGCTACACCTTC. Amino acid sequence: CASSPRTGGLSYGYTF.

J is TRBJ1-2 and V is TRBV30, with D possibly being TRBD1 (5 bases). The ends were cut back, 6 bases at V and 11 bases at J, with 16 bases in the middle. This CDR3 is 11 amino acids long. The germline CDR1 and CDR2 sequences are GTSNPN and SVGIG (reference sequence). The CDR3 reads CACREGRGYTF. CDR3 nucleotide sequence: TGTGCCTGCAGGGAGGGGCGGGGTTACACCTTC.

The genes are TRBV7-9 and TRBJ2-2, with 8 nucleotides matching TRBD2. J gave up 2 bases and V 8 bases, and 16 bases lay outside the gene matches. From germline, CDR1 is SEHNR and CDR2 FQNEAQ (reference sequence). This CDR3 spans 18 amino acids. The CDR3 spells CASQTSGGWAKNTGELFF. CDR3 nucleotide sequence: TGTGCCAGCCAGACCTCGGGAGGGTGGGCCAAAAACACCGGGGAGCTGTTTTTT.

The chain couples TRBV27 to TRBJ1-6; D possibly corresponds to TRBD1 (5 bases). This CDR3 region has 20 residues. The V and J ends lost 4 bases and 4 bases respectively, with 26 bases between them. Germline V CDR1 and CDR2: MNHEY, SMNVEV (reference sequence). The CDR3 DNA follows: TGTGCCAGCAGTTCCGCCCCCTCACTCAGGGAAAAAATGTATAATTCACCCCTCCACTTT. Its protein product is CASSSAPSLREKMYNSPLHF.

The CDR3 here is CASSWSGGRSTGELFF. For the CDR3, the DNA is TGTGCCAGCAGTTGGTCTGGCGGGAGAAGCACCGGGGAGCTGTTTTTT. This rearrangement joins TRBV6-5 to TRBJ2-2, with 7 bases aligning to TRBD2. Germline trimming cut 4 bases from V and 4 bases from J; bases unmatched to any gene: 9. CDR3 length: 16 amino acids. Germline values: CDR1 MNHEY, CDR2 SVGAGI.

This sequence joins TRBV7-2 and TRBJ1-5; maybe TRBD1 (6 bases). The CDR3 totals 18 residues. Trimming took 1 base from V and 2 from J, leaving 18 bases between them. Germline assignment: CDR1 SGHTA and CDR2 FQGNSA. The CDR3 DNA sequence: TGTGCCAGCAGCTTAGGAGGGGGAGCGGGGGGCGGCAATCAGCCCCAGCATTTT. This sequence encodes CASSLGGGAGGGNQPQHF.

This rearrangement joins TRBV5-1 to TRBJ2-7, with 7 bases matching TRBD2. V shed 0 bases, J shed 2 bases, and the junction held 14 bases outside the gene matches. Germline CDR1 is SGHRS and CDR2 is YFSETQ. The CDR3 sequence is 18 residues long. In DNA form, the CDR3 reads TGCGCCAGCAGCTTGGAAGGCTCGGTGGGGGGGAGGACCTACGAGCAGTACTTC. It specifies CASSLEGSVGGRTYEQYF.

The chain combines TRBV7-8 with TRBJ1-2; 7 positions match TRBD1. This CDR3 region has 14 residues. Unmatched junction bases numbered 8, after V lost 5 bases and J lost 5 bases. Germline-derived CDR1 and CDR2 are SGHVS and FQNEAQ. The CDR3 DNA sequence: TGTGCCAGCAGCCCATTGACAGGGCTATATGGCTACACCTTC. Translation gives CASSPLTGLYGYTF. Filled out from reference TRBV7-8 and TRBJ1-2, the complete variable domain reads GAGVSQSPRYKVAKRGQDVALRCDPISGHVSLFWYQQALGQGPEFLTYFQNEAQLDKSGLPSDRFFAERPEGSVSTLKIQRTQQEDSAVYLCASSPLTGLYGYTFGSGTRLTVV.

V gene TRBV19 combines with J gene TRBJ2-5, with TRBD1 identical over 9 bases. Germline V gene lookup returns CDR1 LNHDA and CDR2 SQIVND (reference sequence). This CDR3 has 15 residues. The V and J ends lost 6 bases and 5 bases, in that order; junction bases with no gene match: 10. The CDR3 region has the DNA TGTGCCAGTAGCCCGGGACAGGGTATTGGGGAGACCCAGTACTTC. It is translated as CASSPGQGIGETQYF. The variable domain in full, completed from reference TRBV19 and TRBJ2-5, reads DGGITQSPKYLFRKEGQNVTLSCEQNLNHDAMYWYRQDPGQGLRLIYYSQIVNDFQKGDIAEGYSVSREKKESFPLTVTSAQKNPTAFYLCASSPGQGIGETQYFGPGTRLLVL.

The V and J genes are TRBV7-9 and TRBJ1-4; D possibly corresponds to TRBD1 (6 bases). The V gene's germline CDR1 is SEHNR and CDR2 FQNEAQ (reference sequence). The CDR3 sequence is 14 residues long. V was cut by 1 base and J by 3 bases, with 6 bases left in between. CDR3 residues: CASSLGGPNEKLFF. The CDR3 DNA follows: TGTGCCAGCAGCTTAGGGGGGCCTAATGAAAAACTGTTTTTT.

The chain combines TRBV6-6 with TRBJ2-7; 7 nucleotides agree with TRBD2. Germline CDR1 is MNHNY and CDR2 is SVGAGI (reference sequence). The trim removed 9 bases at V and 2 bases at J, leaving 4 bases unmatched. This CDR3 is 12 amino acids long. CDR3 sequence reads: CASTGTTYEQYF. CDR3 in DNA: TGTGCCAGTACCGGGACTACCTACGAGCAGTACTTC.

This sequence joins TRBV20-1 and TRBJ1-6; D is undetermined. The CDR3 covers 9 residues. V was shortened by 5 bases and J by 14 bases, with 7 bases between the two germline ends. Germline V gives CDR1 DFQATT, CDR2 SNEGSKA (reference sequence). The CDR3 is CSAPGSLHF. The CDR3 DNA follows: TGCAGTGCTCCCGGGTCCCTCCACTTT.

The V gene is TRBV4-1, the J gene TRBJ2-7, with D hard to call. Germline V CDR1 and CDR2: MGHRA, YSYEKL. CDR3 size: 14 residues. The germline V and J ends were trimmed by 0 bases and 0 bases, with 6 bases remaining between them. The CDR3, as DNA: TGCGCCAGCAGCCAAGAACTATTCTCCTACGAGCAGTACTTC. Protein: CASSQELFSYEQYF.

The V gene is TRBV19, the J gene TRBJ2-5, with a tentative D call TRBD1 (6 bases). V was pared by 3 bases and J by 6 bases, with 14 bases between. Germline CDR1 and CDR2: LNHDA and SQIVND (reference sequence). The CDR3 sequence is 14 residues long. This CDR3 reads CASSISQGRQTQYF. CDR3 nucleotide sequence: TGTGCCAGTAGTATCAGTCAGGGGAGACAGACCCAGTACTTC.

Comment on this clone: Other DNA sequences in this specimen translate into the identical CDR3. The CDR3 loop is CAWSVRSNQPQHF. For the CDR3, the DNA is TGTGCCTGGAGTGTACGGAGCAATCAGCCCCAGCATTTT. The gene calls are TRBV30 and TRBJ1-5; unclear D gene. Germline assignment: CDR1 GTSNPN and CDR2 SVGIG (reference sequence). The CDR3 length is 13 residues. V gave up 0 bases and J gave up 1 base, with 4 bases separating them.

This clone has more than one count but fewer than ten. The chain has TRBV6-5 and TRBJ2-1, with D possibly matching TRBD1 (5 bases). Germline assignment: CDR1 MNHEY and CDR2 SVGAGI. V lost 7 bases, J lost 7 bases, and 8 bases lay in between. The CDR3 covers 11 residues. CDR3 in DNA: TGTGCCAGCACCAGGGTGAATGAGCAGTTCTTC. It is translated as CASTRVNEQFF.

The chain couples TRBV30 to TRBJ2-5; no clear D gene. This CDR3 has 12 amino acids. CDR1 is GTSNPN and CDR2 is SVGIG in the germline V gene (reference sequence). V was cut by 5 bases and J by 5 bases, with 12 bases left in between. Written as DNA, the CDR3 is TGTGCCTGGGCCCGTCGCGTGGAGACCCAGTACTTC. It codes for CAWARRVETQYF.

The chain joins TRBV19 to TRBJ1-2; the D is unclear. CDR1 and CDR2 (germline): LNHDA, SQIVND (reference sequence). Trimming removed 3 bases at V and 7 bases at J, with 9 bases between. The CDR3 consists of 12 residues. CDR3 protein: CASSILGGGYTF. In DNA form, the CDR3 reads TGTGCCAGTAGTATTCTGGGAGGTGGCTACACCTTC.

J is TRBJ1-5 and V is TRBV16; 10 bases map to TRBD1. Trimming cost V 5 bases and J 7 bases; bases outside gene matches: 8. CDR1 is KGHSY and CDR2 is FQNENV in the germline V gene. The CDR3 runs to 15 residues. This CDR3 is CASSTTGTGDQPQHF. The DNA for the CDR3 is TGTGCCAGCAGCACCACGGGGACAGGGGACCAGCCCCAGCATTTT.

The J gene is TRBJ2-3, the V gene TRBV7-2; D is perhaps TRBD2 (6 bases). The CDR3 consists of 15 residues. Trimming removed 5 bases from V and 0 bases from J, with 12 bases in between. CDR1 and CDR2 from the germline V gene are SGHTA and FQGNSA. The CDR3 spells CASSPSGPSTDTQYF. The CDR3 DNA is TGTGCCAGCAGCCCCAGCGGGCCTAGCACAGATACGCAGTATTTT.

This rearrangement joins TRBV27 to TRBJ1-6; no clear D. This CDR3 is built from 15 residues. CDR1 MNHEY and CDR2 SMNVEV come from the germline V gene (reference sequence). The V gene lost 6 bases and the J gene lost 9 bases, with 18 bases spanning the gap. DNA of the CDR3: TGTGCCAGCAGAGCCTCTCCAATCGAGGGTTCACCCCTCCACTTT. Its protein is CASRASPIEGSPLHF.

This chain links TRBV7-6 with TRBJ2-7, with 10 bases lining up with TRBD2. V was clipped by 1 base and J by 0 bases; unmatched bases: 3. CDR3 length: 16 residues. Germline V gives CDR1 SGHVS, CDR2 FNYEAQ. The CDR3 DNA follows: TGTGCCAGCAGCTTAGTGCCTAGCGGGAGCTCCTACGAGCAGTACTTC. Translating gives CASSLVPSGSSYEQYF.

The genes are TRBV6-4 and TRBJ1-1; D is unresolved. Germline CDR1 and CDR2: MRHNA and SNTAGT. Trimming took off 6 bases at V and 1 base at J, with 9 bases between the two ends. This CDR3 is 13 amino acids long. CDR3 protein: CASSVDKNTEAFF. For the CDR3, the DNA is TGTGCCAGCAGCGTTGACAAGAACACTGAAGCTTTCTTT.

A word on this clone: Compared with germline, one end of the junction differs, possibly owing to a read error. The chain carries TRBV5-1 and TRBJ2-5; possible D gene TRBD2, 5 bases. Germline V CDR1 and CDR2: SGHRS, YFSETQ. The length of the CDR3 is 12 residues. CDR3 residues: CASNHRLGVTHF. The CDR3 nucleotides are TGCGCCAGCAATCATAGGCTGGGAGTAACTCACTTC.

The chain carries TRBV2 and TRBJ2-1; 16 bases map to TRBD2. The CDR3 length is 19 residues. Germline assignment: CDR1 SNHLY and CDR2 FYNNEI. V lost 6 bases to trimming and J lost 8 bases; unmatched junction nucleotides: 16. The CDR3 spells CASRGGLAGGPVHSDEQFF. The CDR3, as DNA: TGTGCCAGCAGAGGGGGACTAGCGGGAGGGCCGGTCCATTCGGATGAGCAGTTCTTC.

This clone was recorded only once. CDR3 region: CATSEAGTQETQYF. Here the CDR3 DNA reads TGTGCCACCAGTGAGGCAGGAACGCAAGAGACCCAGTACTTC. This chain joins TRBV24-1 and TRBJ2-5; no clear D gene. In germline, CDR1 is KGHDR, CDR2 SFDVKD. V was trimmed by 4 bases and J by 2 bases, leaving 10 bases between them. This CDR3 region has 14 residues.

The V and J genes are TRBV28 and TRBJ2-1; D may be TRBD2 (5 bases). The length of the CDR3 is 10 residues. The V gene's germline CDR1 is MDHEN and CDR2 SYDVKM. With 8 bases removed from V and 9 bases from J, the gap between germline ends came to 8 bases. The CDR3 is CASREGEQFF. The DNA of the CDR3 is TGTGCCAGCCGCGAGGGTGAGCAGTTCTTC.